This record concerns one T cell receptor (beta chain) sequence. This specimen belongs to a study of shared clonotypes between healthy human individuals. Generated by immunoSEQ multiplex PCR, the TCRdb table keeps only in-frame clones and is missing some. The table records 2 million to 3 million clones, approximately 93% of them present only once. The junction had 13 bases not matched to a gene; V was cut back by 4 bases and J by 8 bases. Per the germline V gene, CDR1 is MDHEN and CDR2 is SYDVKM. CDR3 length: 17 amino acids. The chain employs TRBV28 and TRBJ1-3; TRBD1 aligns across 11 bases. This sequence was found in a man in his late teens or twenties in good health. Some clones in this sample may be carry-over from other donors' samples. Sequenced input: naive CD4+ T cells from PBMCs. The subset is: CD45RA+ positively selected. CDR3 loop: CASSSPGGGQGVYTIYF. As DNA, the CDR3 is TGTGCCAGCAGTTCCCCAGGGGGGGGACAGGGGGTTTACACCATATATTTT.